These 5 T cell receptor beta chains originate from one sample sequenced in a study of shared clonotypes between healthy human individuals (dated by TCRdb to about 2020). CD8 naive samples were obtained by positive selection for CCR7 among CD45RO-negative cells, yielding a CD45RA+CCR7+ population from which TemRA cells were excluded. Receptor libraries were prepared by the immunoSEQ multiplex PCR assay. In TCRdb, the immuneACCESS table is reduced to in-frame sequences with V and J assigned. These tables do not hold every clone; where another copy was compared, an unresolved V gene accounts for under half, and the others remain unexplained. The sample includes around 620,000 clones, with roughly 95% observed a single time. 0.11% of the sample belongs to the ten largest clones. The material sequenced was naive CD8+ T cells sorted from blood. Interpreted using the paper, the cell subset or site label stands for: CD45RA+CCR7+. The source is a woman in her thirties in good health.

The chain is built from TRBV29-1 and TRBJ2-7; 12 bases line up with TRBD2. The CDR3 is made up of 13 amino acids. CDR1 and CDR2 from the germline V gene are SQVTM and ANQGSEA. With V trimmed by 5 bases and J by 5 bases, 4 bases remained unmatched. The CDR3 nucleotides read TGCAGCGTTCTAGCGGGAGGGGGGAACGAGCAGTACTTC. Translated: CSVLAGGGNEQYF.

The chain links TRBV28 to TRBJ2-7; 7 bases map to TRBD2. With V trimmed by 6 bases and J by 5 bases, 22 bases remained unmatched. The germline gives CDR1 MDHEN, CDR2 SYDVKM. This CDR3 has 18 amino acids. CDR3: CASRFSGTTHSLVDEQYF. The CDR3 DNA reads as TGTGCCAGCAGATTTTCCGGGACTACCCATTCTTTAGTCGACGAGCAGTACTTC.

This chain links TRBV7-2 with TRBJ1-2, with TRBD1 matching over 9 bases. The CDR3 consists of 15 residues. Losses at the gene ends were 5 bases for V and 6 bases for J; bases not matched to a gene: 10. Per germline, CDR1 SGHTA and CDR2 FQGNSA. DNA of the CDR3: TGTGCCAGCAGCATTTTACAGGGGGCTGCTAATGGCTACACCTTC. This codes for CASSILQGAANGYTF.

This chain uses TRBV19 with TRBJ1-5; perhaps TRBD1 as D (5 bases). The CDR3 covers 15 residues. Germline V lookup: CDR1 LNHDA, CDR2 SQIVND (reference sequence). Trimming took off 3 bases at V and 1 base at J, with 10 bases between the two ends. The CDR3 loop reads CASSMFWGSNQPQHF. CDR3 coding DNA: TGTGCCAGTAGTATGTTTTGGGGGAGCAATCAGCCCCAGCATTTT.

This clone appeared once. The chain joins TRBV28 to TRBJ2-7; possible D gene TRBD2, 5 bases. The CDR3 consists of 14 residues. Per the germline V gene, CDR1 is MDHEN and CDR2 is SYDVKM. The germline V and J ends were trimmed by 3 bases and 2 bases, with 11 bases remaining between them. The CDR3 DNA is TGTGCCAGCAGTTTTCAACTAGTTACCTACGAGCAGTACTTC. Its translation is CASSFQLVTYEQYF. Looking up the rest from reference TRBV28 and TRBJ2-7 gives the full variable domain: DVKVTQSSRYLVKRTGEKVFLECVQDMDHENMFWYRQDPGLGLRLIYFSYDVKMKEKGDIPEGYSVSREKKERFSLILESASTNQTSMYLCASSFQLVTYEQYFGPGTRLTVT.